One sample yielded the 6 T cell receptor beta chains listed below, sequenced in a study of cytomegalovirus exposure and HLA in healthy donors. A multiplex PCR was run with 60 Vbeta primers and 13 Jbeta primers. Only in-frame clones appear in the TCRdb table, and some are missing; sequencing was by immunoSEQ multiplex PCR. The repertoire consists of 200,000 to 250,000 clones, with approximately 84% occurring once and the leading ten covering 0.2% to 0.25%. Sequenced material: PBMCs. These receptors all come from a girl aged 2-9 years in good health and CMV-seronegative.

V usage is TRBV7-9 and J usage is TRBJ2-2, with 12 bases that match TRBD2. Per the germline V gene, CDR1 is SEHNR and CDR2 is FQNEAQ (reference sequence). This CDR3 has 15 residues. The ends lost 6 bases at V and 5 bases at J; junction bases unmatched: 4. CDR3 nucleotide sequence: TGTGCCAGCAGTCCAGGACTAGCGGGAACCGGGGAGCTGTTTTTT. This gives the protein CASSPGLAGTGELFF.

The chain carries TRBV10-2 and TRBJ1-5; weak D call: TRBD1 (5 bases). Germline V gene sequence: CDR1 WSHSY, CDR2 SAAADI. The CDR3 loop spans 13 amino acids. V shed 8 bases and J shed 5 bases, with 13 bases lying between them. The CDR3 bases are TGCGCCAGCGTCTGGGGGAGGGATCAGCCCCAGCATTTT. This sequence encodes CASVWGRDQPQHF.

J is TRBJ1-2 and V is TRBV10-3; D gene uncertain. This CDR3 has 13 residues. Germline V gives CDR1 ENHRY, CDR2 SYGVKD. The V gene lost 2 bases and the J gene lost 6 bases, with 10 bases spanning the gap. DNA for the CDR3: TGTGCCATCAGTGAGCGGAGTACCGATGGCTACACCTTC. Protein product: CAISERSTDGYTF.

The chain is built from TRBV5-4 and TRBJ2-2; possibly TRBD2 for D (5 bases). Germline CDR1 reads SGHNT; CDR2 reads YYREEE (reference sequence). The V and J ends lost 3 bases and 9 bases respectively, with 9 bases between them. The CDR3 runs 12 residues. In DNA, the CDR3 is TGTGCCAGCAGCTATCGGGATCGGGAGCTGTTTTTT. It codes for CASSYRDRELFF.

The gene calls are TRBV29-1 and TRBJ2-7; TRBD2 might be the D (6 bases). Trimming removed 4 bases from V and 0 bases from J, with 13 bases in between. The germline CDR1 and CDR2 sequences are SQVTM and ANQGSEA. The length of the CDR3 is 14 residues. CDR3 residues: CSVVHGGSSYEQYF. CDR3 DNA sequence: TGCAGCGTTGTTCACGGGGGAAGCTCCTACGAGCAGTACTTC.

The J gene is TRBJ1-2, the V gene TRBV9; 7 bases are shared with TRBD1. V lost 0 bases and J lost 4; bases outside the gene matches: 0. The CDR3 sequence is 13 residues long. From germline, CDR1 is SGDLS and CDR2 YYNGEE. CDR3 DNA sequence: TGTGCCAGCAGCGTAGACAGGGGCTATGGCTACACCTTC. It translates to CASSVDRGYGYTF. The full variable domain, its missing parts supplied by reference TRBV9 and TRBJ1-2, is DSGVTQTPKHLITATGQRVTLRCSPRSGDLSVYWYQQSLDQGLQFLIQYYNGEERAKGNILERFSAQQFPDLHSELNLSSLELGDSALYFCASSVDRGYGYTFGSGTRLTVV.